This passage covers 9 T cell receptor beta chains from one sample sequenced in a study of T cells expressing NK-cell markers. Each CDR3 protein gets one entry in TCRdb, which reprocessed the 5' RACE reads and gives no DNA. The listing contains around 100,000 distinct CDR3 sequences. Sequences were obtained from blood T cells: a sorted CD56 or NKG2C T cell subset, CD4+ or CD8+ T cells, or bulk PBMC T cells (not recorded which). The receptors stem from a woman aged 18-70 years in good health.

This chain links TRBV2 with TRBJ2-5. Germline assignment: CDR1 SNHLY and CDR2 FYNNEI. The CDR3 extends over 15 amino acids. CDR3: CASSEVIGGSFTQYF. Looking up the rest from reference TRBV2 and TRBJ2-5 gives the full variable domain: EPEVTQTPSHQVTQMGQEVILRCVPISNHLYFYWYRQILGQKVEFLVSFYNNEISEKSEIFDDQFSVERPDGSNFTLKIRSTKLEDSAMYFCASSEVIGGSFTQYFGPGTRLLVL.

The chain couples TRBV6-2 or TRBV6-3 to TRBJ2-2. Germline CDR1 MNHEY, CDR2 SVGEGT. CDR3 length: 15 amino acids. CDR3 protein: CASSWGLANTGELFF.

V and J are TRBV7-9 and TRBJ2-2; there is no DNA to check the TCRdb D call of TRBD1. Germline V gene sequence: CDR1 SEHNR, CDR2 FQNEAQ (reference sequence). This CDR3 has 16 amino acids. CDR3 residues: CASSLSGTVYTGELFF.

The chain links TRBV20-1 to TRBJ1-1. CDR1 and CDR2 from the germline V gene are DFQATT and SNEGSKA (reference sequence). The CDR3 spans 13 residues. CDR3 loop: CSASPTMNTEAFF.

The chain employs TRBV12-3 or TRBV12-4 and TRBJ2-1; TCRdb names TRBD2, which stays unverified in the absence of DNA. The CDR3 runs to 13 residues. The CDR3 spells CASSFGPYNEQFF.

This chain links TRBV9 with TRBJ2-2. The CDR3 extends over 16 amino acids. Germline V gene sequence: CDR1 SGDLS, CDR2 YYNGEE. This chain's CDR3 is CASSSLETWDTGELFF. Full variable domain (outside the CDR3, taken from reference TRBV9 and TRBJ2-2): DSGVTQTPKHLITATGQRVTLRCSPRSGDLSVYWYQQSLDQGLQFLIQYYNGEERAKGNILERFSAQQFPDLHSELNLSSLELGDSALYFCASSSLETWDTGELFFGEGSRLTVL.

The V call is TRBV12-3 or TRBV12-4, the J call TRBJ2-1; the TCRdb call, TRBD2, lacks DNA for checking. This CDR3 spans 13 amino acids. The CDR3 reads CASGGEPYNEQFF.

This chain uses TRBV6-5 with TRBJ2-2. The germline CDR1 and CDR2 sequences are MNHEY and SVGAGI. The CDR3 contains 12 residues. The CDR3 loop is CASAASTGELFF.

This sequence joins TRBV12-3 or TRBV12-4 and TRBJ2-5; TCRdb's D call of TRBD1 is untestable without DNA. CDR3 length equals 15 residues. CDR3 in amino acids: CASSFGAGLGETQYF.